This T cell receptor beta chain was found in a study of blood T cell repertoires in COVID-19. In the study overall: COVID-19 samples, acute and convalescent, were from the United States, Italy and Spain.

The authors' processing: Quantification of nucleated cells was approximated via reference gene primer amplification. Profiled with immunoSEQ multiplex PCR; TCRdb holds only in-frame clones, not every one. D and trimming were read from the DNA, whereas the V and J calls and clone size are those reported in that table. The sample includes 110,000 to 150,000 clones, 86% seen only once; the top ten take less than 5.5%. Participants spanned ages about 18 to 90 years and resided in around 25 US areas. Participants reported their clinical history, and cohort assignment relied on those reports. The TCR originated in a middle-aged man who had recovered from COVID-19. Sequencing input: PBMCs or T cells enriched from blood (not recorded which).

The CDR3 DNA sequence: TGTGCCAGTAGTTCTCCGGACAGGGGGATGGGGCAGCCCCAGCATTTT. Its translation is CASSSPDRGMGQPQHF. The chain employs TRBV19 and TRBJ1-5; TRBD1 aligns across 10 bases. Germline loops: CDR1 LNHDA, CDR2 SQIVND (reference sequence). V lost 5 bases to trimming and J lost 7 bases; unmatched junction nucleotides: 11. The CDR3 is 16 residues long. The variable domain in full, with the rest retrieved from reference TRBV19 and TRBJ1-5, is DGGITQSPKYLFRKEGQNVTLSCEQNLNHDAMYWYRQDPGQGLRLIYYSQIVNDFQKGDIAEGYSVSREKKESFPLTVTSAQKNPTAFYLCASSSPDRGMGQPQHFGDGTRLSIL.